This passage covers 4 T cell receptor beta chains from one sample sequenced in a study of identical twins (dated by TCRdb to 2015 to 2016). The library was obtained by 5' RACE. TCRdb shows the sequencer as Illumina HiSeq 2000. TCRdb ran its own pipeline on the public reads, namely fastp trimming at Q25 and MiXCR clone calling, and kept in-frame beta chains. Entries are consolidated by CDR3 protein sequence, retaining the most common genes and DNA. Counted in this sample were about 1.7 million distinct CDR3 sequences; less than 35% of them appeared once. The ten largest clones capture 0.27% of the sample. The source material was cord blood. The receptors were gathered from a newborn girl in good health.

V gene TRBV15 combines with J gene TRBJ2-7; 7 nucleotides agree with TRBD2. The germline V gene encodes CDR1 LNHNV and CDR2 YYDKDF (reference sequence). After removal of 1 base from V and 5 bases from J, the junction contained 11 bases not matched to a gene. CDR3 length: 16 amino acids. CDR3 coding DNA: TGTGCCACCAGCAGAGCTCGAGGCGGGAGTACGAACGAGCAGTACTTC. As protein: CATSRARGGSTNEQYF.

Worth noting for this clonotype: One end of the junction varies from germline; a read error may be responsible. This chain links TRBV7-2 with TRBJ2-7; D perhaps matches TRBD2 (6 bases). CDR1 is SGHTA and CDR2 is FQGNSA in the germline V gene. CDR3 length: 15 amino acids. The CDR3 loop reads CASSLFFGGTYEQYF. In nucleotides, the CDR3 is TGTGCCAGCAGCTTATTTTTCGGCGGGACCTATGAGCAGTACTTC.

A remark on this clonotype: The junction departs from the called germline gene at one end, perhaps through a read error. The chain has TRBV7-9 and TRBJ2-3, with 7 bases lining up with TRBD2. Germline V gene sequence: CDR1 SEHNR, CDR2 FQNEAQ (reference sequence). The CDR3 runs 16 residues. The CDR3 sequence is CAGSLLPSGGTDTQYF. In DNA, the CDR3 is TGTGCCGGCAGCTTACTCCCTAGCGGCGGCACAGATACGCAGTATTTT.

This clonotype was observed a few times. The chain recombines TRBV11-2 with TRBJ2-7; a possible D gene is TRBD1 (6 bases). Germline CDR1 reads SGHAT; CDR2 reads FQNNGV. V lost 2 bases to trimming and J lost 3 bases, with 20 bases between them. The CDR3 covers 17 residues. CDR3 DNA: TGTGCCAGCAGCTTATTTTCACCCAGGACAGTGTTCTACGAGCAGTACTTC. Its translation is CASSLFSPRTVFYEQYF.